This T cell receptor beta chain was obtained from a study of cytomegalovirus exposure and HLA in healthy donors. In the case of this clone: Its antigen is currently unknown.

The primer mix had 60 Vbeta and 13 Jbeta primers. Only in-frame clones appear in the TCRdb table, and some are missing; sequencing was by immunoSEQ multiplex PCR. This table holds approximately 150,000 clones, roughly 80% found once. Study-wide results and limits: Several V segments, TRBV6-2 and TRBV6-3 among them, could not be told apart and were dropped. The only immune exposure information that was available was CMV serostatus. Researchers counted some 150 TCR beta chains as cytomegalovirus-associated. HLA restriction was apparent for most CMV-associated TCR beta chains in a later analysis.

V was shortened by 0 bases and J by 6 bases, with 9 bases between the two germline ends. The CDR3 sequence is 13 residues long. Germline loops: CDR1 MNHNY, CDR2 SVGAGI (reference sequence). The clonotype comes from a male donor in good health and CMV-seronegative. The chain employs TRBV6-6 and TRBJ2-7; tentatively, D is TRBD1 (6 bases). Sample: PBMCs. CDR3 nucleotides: TGTGCCAGCAGTTACTCACAGGGAGTCGAGCAGTACTTC. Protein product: CASSYSQGVEQYF.